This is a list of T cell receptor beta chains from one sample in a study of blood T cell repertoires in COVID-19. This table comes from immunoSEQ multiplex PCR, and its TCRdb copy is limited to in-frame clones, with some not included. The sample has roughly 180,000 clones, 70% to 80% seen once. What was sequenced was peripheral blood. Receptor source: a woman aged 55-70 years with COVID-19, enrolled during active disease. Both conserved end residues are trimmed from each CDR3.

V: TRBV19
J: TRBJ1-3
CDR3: ASSRGQPLSGNTIY

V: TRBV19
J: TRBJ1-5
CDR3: ASSIALGGDQPQH

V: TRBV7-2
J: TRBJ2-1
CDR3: ASSLLAGSSEQF

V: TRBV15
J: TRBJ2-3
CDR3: ATSRGLAGEVDTQY

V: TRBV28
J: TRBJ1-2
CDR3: ASRHRGPYLYGYT

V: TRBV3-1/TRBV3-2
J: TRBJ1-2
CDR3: ASSQDLRNYGYT

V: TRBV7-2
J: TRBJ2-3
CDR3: ASSSTSGLSGRADTQY

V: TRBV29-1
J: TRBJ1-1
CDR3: SVEEGPNTEAF

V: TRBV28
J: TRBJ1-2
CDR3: ASRGGTAPYGYT

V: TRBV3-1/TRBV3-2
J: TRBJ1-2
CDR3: ASSQVGGTHGYT

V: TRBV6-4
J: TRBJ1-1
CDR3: ASRDGSEATEAF

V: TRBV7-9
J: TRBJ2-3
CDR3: ASSLASDTQY

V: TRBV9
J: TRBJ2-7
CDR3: ASSLGLASSYEQY

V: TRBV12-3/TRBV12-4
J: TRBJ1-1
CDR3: ASSYIENTEAF

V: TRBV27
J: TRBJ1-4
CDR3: ASSSRVGEKLF

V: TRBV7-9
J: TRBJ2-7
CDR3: ASSFPNGYEQY

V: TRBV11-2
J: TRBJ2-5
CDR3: ASSLGGWQETQY

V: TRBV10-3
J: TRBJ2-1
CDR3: AIKRTSGVGEQF

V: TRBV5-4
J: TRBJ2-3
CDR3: ASSLGATDTQY

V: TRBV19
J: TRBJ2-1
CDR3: ASRGGASYNEQF

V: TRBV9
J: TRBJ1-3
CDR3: ASSVGTEFSGNTIY

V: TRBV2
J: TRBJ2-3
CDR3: ASSLADRSTDTQY

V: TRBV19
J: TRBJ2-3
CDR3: ASSKGQGTDTQY

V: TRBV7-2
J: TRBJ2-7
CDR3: ASSLDNRNYEQY

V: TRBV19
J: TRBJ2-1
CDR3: ASSIGLAGGSYNEQF

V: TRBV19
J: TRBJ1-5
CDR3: ASSIGHLSYSNQPQH

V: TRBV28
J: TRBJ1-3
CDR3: ASSLPGARAGNTIY

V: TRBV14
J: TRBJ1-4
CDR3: ASSQGGPNEKLF

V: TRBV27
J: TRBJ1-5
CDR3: ASSPWTGGGNQPQH

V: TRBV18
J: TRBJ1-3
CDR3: ASSESPLSGNTIY

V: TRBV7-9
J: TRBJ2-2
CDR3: ASSHHSGGNTGELF

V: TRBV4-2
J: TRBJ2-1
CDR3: ASSQPSAGVDNEQF

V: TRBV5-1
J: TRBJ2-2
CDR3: ASSSGLAGVAGELF